This T cell receptor (beta chain) was recorded in a study of a mutant IDH1 vaccine in newly diagnosed glioma. Study-wide context: Every participant had undergone radiotherapy, temozolomide, or both before, and most underwent both. Study observations and caveats: Pseudoprogression seemed unrelated to changes in top peripheral T cell clonotypes.

Concerning this clone: Its specificity is unknown.

Profiled with immunoSEQ multiplex PCR; TCRdb holds only in-frame clones, not every one. The table includes some 60,000 clones, 75% to 95% detected once. Time point of the sample: baseline, week 1 (first vaccination visit). Documented treatment: pre-vaccination baseline after standard-of-care therapy. Diagnosis in the donors showed new WHO grade 3 or 4 astrocytomas that were IDH1-mutant and ATRX-lost. The V and J ends lost 4 bases and 5 bases, in that order; junction bases with no gene match: 10. This CDR3 comprises 16 residues. Germline V gene lookup returns CDR1 SGHTA and CDR2 FQGNSA. The receptor comes from a man aged 50-59 years with glioma. The sequences come from PBMCs, collected from a glioma patient treated with radiotherapy, temozolomide or both. J is TRBJ2-3 and V is TRBV7-2, with TRBD2 matching over 9 bases. DNA for the CDR3: TGTGCCAGCAGCTCAAAGTCTAGCGGGGCCGGAGATACGCAGTATTTT. It translates to CASSSKSSGAGDTQYF.